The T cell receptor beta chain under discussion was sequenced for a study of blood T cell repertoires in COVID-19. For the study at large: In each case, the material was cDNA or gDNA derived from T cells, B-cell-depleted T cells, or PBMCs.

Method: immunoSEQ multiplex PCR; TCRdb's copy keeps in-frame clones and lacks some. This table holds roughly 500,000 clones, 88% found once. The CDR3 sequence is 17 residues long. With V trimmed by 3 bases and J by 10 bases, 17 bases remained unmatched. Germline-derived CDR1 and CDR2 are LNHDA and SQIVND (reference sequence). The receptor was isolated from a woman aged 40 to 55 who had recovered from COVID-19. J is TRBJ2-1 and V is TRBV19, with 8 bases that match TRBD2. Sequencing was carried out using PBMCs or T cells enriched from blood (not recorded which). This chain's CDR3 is CASSIPLINSGRTEQFF. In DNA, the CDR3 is TGTGCCAGTAGTATCCCACTTATAAACAGCGGGAGAACCGAGCAGTTCTTC.